Presented here are 29 T cell receptor beta chains from one specimen sequenced in a study of graft-versus-host responses after intestinal transplantation (dated by TCRdb to 2020 to 2022). The meaning of the sample's time point label: cells obtained before transplantation from donor or recipient. Their antigens remain unidentified. The library was prepared using the immunoSEQ multiplex PCR assay. Here the immuneACCESS table is served through TCRdb, limited to in-frame sequences with V and J called. Missing clones are a known gap in these copies; in checked studies unresolved V genes cover under half, and the rest lacks a known reason. The sample table shows about 150,000 clones, and roughly 91% are seen once. Roughly 0.2% of the sample goes to the ten largest clones. The input for sequencing was unstimulated CD4+ T cells sorted from spleen or lymph node cells, taken before intestinal transplant. The receptors derive from a human donor who received an intestinal transplant.

The rearrangement uses TRBV7-6 and TRBJ2-7; no clear D. V lost 5 bases and J lost 0, with 11 bases in between. This CDR3 has 14 residues. CDR1 and CDR2 from the germline V gene are SGHVS and FNYEAQ. The CDR3 protein is CASSARTDSYEQYF. The DNA of the CDR3 is TGTGCCAGCAGCGCGCGGACCGACTCCTACGAGCAGTACTTC.

The chain recombines TRBV11-2 with TRBJ2-2; TRBD2 matches at 7 bases. Looked up from germline, CDR1 is SGHAT and CDR2 is FQNNGV. The CDR3 sequence is 16 residues long. V dropped 4 bases and J dropped 3; count of bases not matched to a gene: 8. CDR3 region: CASSSSGTKYTGELFF. The CDR3 nucleotides are TGTGCCAGCAGCTCCTCCGGGACTAAATACACCGGGGAGCTGTTTTTT.

In regard to this clone: Germline and junction disagree at one end, which may indicate a read error. This chain joins TRBV5-6 and TRBJ1-5, with a possible D match to TRBD1 (5 bases). Germline V CDR1 and CDR2: SGHDT, YYEEEE. The CDR3 loop spans 13 amino acids. This CDR3 is CATSGGGRQPQHF. The CDR3 DNA sequence: TGTGCCACCAGCGGGGGGGGACGTCAGCCCCAGCATTTT.

The CDR3 sequence: CASSQDVQTTDTQYF. The CDR3 DNA sequence: TGTGCCAGCAGCCAAGATGTCCAGACCACAGATACGCAGTATTTT. This chain links TRBV4-2 with TRBJ2-3; no definite D call. The CDR3 sequence is 15 residues long. In germline, CDR1 is LGHNA, CDR2 YNFKEQ. Trimming removed 0 bases from V and 2 bases from J, with 9 bases in between.

This clone is a singleton in its sample. V gene TRBV6-5 combines with J gene TRBJ2-7; weak D call: TRBD2 (6 bases). This CDR3 comprises 14 residues. The V and J ends lost 6 bases and 0 bases respectively, with 12 bases between them. Germline-derived CDR1 and CDR2 are MNHEY and SVGAGI. The CDR3 protein is CASRRGVSSYEQYF. The DNA for the CDR3 is TGTGCCAGCAGGCGGGGTGTGAGCTCCTACGAGCAGTACTTC.

This clone has a handful of counts. The rearrangement uses TRBV5-6 and TRBJ1-3, with a weak D call TRBD1 (5 bases). V was trimmed by 1 base and J by 4 bases, leaving 6 bases between them. This CDR3 comprises 13 residues. Germline V CDR1 and CDR2: SGHDT, YYEEEE. This chain's CDR3 is CASSLPGGNTIYF. The CDR3 DNA sequence: TGTGCCAGCAGCTTGCCAGGGGGAAACACCATATATTTT.

J is TRBJ1-3 and V is TRBV6-5; tentative D call: TRBD1 (5 bases). Germline assignment: CDR1 MNHEY and CDR2 SVGAGI. Trimming removed 0 bases at V and 1 base at J, with 10 bases between. The CDR3 has 16 residues. The CDR3 spells CASSYSRQSSGNTIYF. CDR3 sequence (DNA): TGTGCCAGCAGTTACTCGAGACAGAGTTCTGGAAACACCATATATTTT.

This rearrangement joins TRBV2 to TRBJ2-4, with TRBD1 matching 9 bases. Germline loops: CDR1 SNHLY, CDR2 FYNNEI. Trimming at V came to 2 bases and at J to 6 bases, leaving 14 bases not matched to a gene. This CDR3 has 18 residues. CDR3 nucleotides: TGTGCCAGCAGTGAACTAAAAAGGGACAGGGTAAGGGTAAACATTCAGTACTTC. Amino acid sequence: CASSELKRDRVRVNIQYF.

The V call is TRBV19, the J call TRBJ1-5; 9 bases align to TRBD1. The CDR3 is made up of 16 amino acids. Germline CDR1 LNHDA, CDR2 SQIVND (reference sequence). V shed 4 bases, J shed 4 bases, and the junction held 8 bases outside the gene matches. The CDR3: CASSTEGTGPNQPQHF. The CDR3 DNA follows: TGTGCCAGTAGTACCGAGGGGACAGGGCCGAATCAGCCCCAGCATTTT.

This chain uses TRBV12-5 with TRBJ2-3; 8 bases are a match to TRBD2. V lost 2 bases and J lost 5; bases outside the gene matches: 12. CDR1 and CDR2 (germline): LGHNT, FRNRAP. This CDR3 spans 17 amino acids. The CDR3 coding sequence is TGTGCTAGTGGTTTGTTCCCCCTGGGAGCGGGAGTAGATACGCAGTATTTT. Encoded protein: CASGLFPLGAGVDTQYF. Using reference TRBV12-5 and TRBJ2-3 for the parts outside the CDR3, the full variable domain is DARVTQTPRHKVTEMGQEVTMRCQPILGHNTVFWYRQTMMQGLELLAYFRNRAPLDDSGMPKDRFSAEMPDATLATLKIQPSEPRDSAVYFCASGLFPLGAGVDTQYFGPGTRLTVL.

The chain carries TRBV27 and TRBJ1-6; D is undetermined. With 2 bases removed from V and 4 bases from J, the gap between germline ends came to 9 bases. The CDR3 consists of 15 residues. Germline V gives CDR1 MNHEY, CDR2 SMNVEV (reference sequence). The CDR3: CASSLRTAYNSPLHF. CDR3 sequence (DNA): TGTGCCAGCAGTTTAAGAACAGCTTATAATTCACCCCTCCACTTT.

The J gene is TRBJ1-2, the V gene TRBV29-1, with D perhaps TRBD1 (5 bases). CDR1 and CDR2 from the germline V gene are SQVTM and ANQGSEA. With 5 bases removed from V and 2 bases from J, the gap between germline ends came to 9 bases. The CDR3 loop spans 12 amino acids. CDR3 loop: CSVRDPNYGYTF. CDR3 DNA sequence: TGCAGCGTTCGGGACCCAAACTATGGCTACACCTTC.

The chain joins TRBV30 to TRBJ2-7; 8 nucleotides agree with TRBD2. V shed 2 bases and J 3 bases; nucleotides not matched to a gene: 6. The length of the CDR3 is 14 residues. Germline CDR1 is GTSNPN and CDR2 is SVGIG (reference sequence). Here the CDR3 DNA reads TGTGCCTGGAGTCGGGGGGGGACTGGCTACGAGCAGTACTTC. Translated, it gives CAWSRGGTGYEQYF.

This chain links TRBV27 with TRBJ1-2; D is unclear. Germline CDR1 and CDR2: MNHEY and SMNVEV (reference sequence). The CDR3 has 15 residues. Trimming took 2 bases from V and 1 from J, leaving 11 bases between them. In nucleotides, the CDR3 is TGTGCCAGCAGTTTAAATTCAGTTTTTAACTATGGCTACACCTTC. It translates to CASSLNSVFNYGYTF.

The CDR3 DNA sequence: TGTGCCAGCAGTTTATTGGGGAGCTATGGCTACACCTTC. Amino acids: CASSLLGSYGYTF. The chain uses TRBV28 and TRBJ1-2, with unresolved D. The CDR3 is made up of 13 amino acids. V was pared by 1 base and J by 4 bases, with 7 bases between. Germline loops: CDR1 MDHEN, CDR2 SYDVKM.

This chain joins TRBV28 and TRBJ1-2; the D is unclear. This CDR3 spans 14 amino acids. CDR1 and CDR2 from the germline V gene are MDHEN and SYDVKM. Trimming stripped 5 bases from V and 5 bases from J, with 15 bases between. The CDR3 sequence: CASSALEGEYGYTF. CDR3 DNA sequence: TGTGCCAGCAGTGCCCTCGAGGGAGAATATGGCTACACCTTC.

V and J are TRBV6-6 and TRBJ1-5; D not certain. V lost 2 bases and J 0 bases, leaving 11 bases between the germline ends. The CDR3 is 16 amino acids. CDR1 is MNHNY, CDR2 SVGAGI, per germline (reference sequence). This chain's CDR3 is CASSYREGRSNQPQHF. Here the CDR3 DNA reads TGTGCCAGCAGTTACCGAGAGGGCCGTAGCAATCAGCCCCAGCATTTT.

The chain employs TRBV6-1 and TRBJ2-2, with TRBD1 as a possible D gene (6 bases). This CDR3 contains 15 residues. Germline CDR1 reads MNHNS; CDR2 reads SASEGT. Trimming left V 4 bases short and J 0 bases short, with 9 bases between. The CDR3 bases are TGTGCCAGCAGTGTCCGGGACACGAACACCGGGGAGCTGTTTTTT. It specifies CASSVRDTNTGELFF.

The V call is TRBV5-1, the J call TRBJ2-5; no clear D gene. The end of the DNA is better explained by TRBJ2-7, so the J call may be wrong. CDR3 size: 13 residues. Germline CDR1 reads SGHRS; CDR2 reads YFSETQ. The CDR3 is CASSLGSSYEQYF. CDR3 sequence (DNA): TGCGCCAGCAGCTTGGGAAGCTCCTACGAGCAGTACTTC.

This clone came up once. The rearrangement uses TRBV5-1 and TRBJ2-5; D remains ambiguous. The germline V gene encodes CDR1 SGHRS and CDR2 YFSETQ. The CDR3 has 13 amino acids. Between the trimmed V and J ends, which lost 2 bases and 1 base, there was a span of 6 bases. CDR3 region: CASSLGPQETQYF. CDR3 DNA sequence: TGCGCCAGCAGCTTAGGGCCCCAAGAGACCCAGTACTTC.

CDR3 in amino acids: CASSVGRSSGNTIYF. CDR3 bases: TGTGCCAGCAGCGTTGGACGGTCCTCTGGAAACACCATATATTTT. The chain is built from TRBV9 and TRBJ1-3, with D hard to call. Looked up from germline, CDR1 is SGDLS and CDR2 is YYNGEE. Trimming left V 2 bases short and J 0 bases short, with 9 bases between. The CDR3 extends over 15 amino acids.

This clone was observed a few times. The rearrangement links TRBV19 to TRBJ1-4; the match to TRBD1 covers 8 bases. The CDR3 runs to 15 residues. Germline loops: CDR1 LNHDA, CDR2 SQIVND (reference sequence). The ends lost 7 bases at V and 10 bases at J; junction bases unmatched: 14. The CDR3 region has the DNA TGTGCCAGTACAAGCCCCCGGGACAGGTTGGGAAAACTGTTTTTT. It translates to CASTSPRDRLGKLFF.

V is TRBV7-9 and J is TRBJ2-3, with 9 bases aligning to TRBD1. V dropped 6 bases and J dropped 0; count of bases not matched to a gene: 7. Germline CDR1 and CDR2: SEHNR and FQNEAQ (reference sequence). The CDR3 consists of 16 residues. CDR3 sequence reads: CASSHNRGPSTDTQYF. In DNA form, the CDR3 reads TGTGCCAGCAGTCATAACAGGGGGCCTAGCACAGATACGCAGTATTTT.

This clone turned up a few times. This chain links TRBV7-3 with TRBJ2-3; the match to TRBD2 covers 12 bases. V shed 5 bases, J shed 2 bases, and the junction held 5 bases outside the gene matches. CDR1 is SGHTA and CDR2 is FQGTGA in the germline V gene. The CDR3 loop spans 16 amino acids. The CDR3 nucleotides are TGTGCCAGCAGCCCCCTAGCGGGAGGGCCCACAGATACGCAGTATTTT. Its translation is CASSPLAGGPTDTQYF.

The chain links TRBV19 to TRBJ2-2; D is ambiguous. The CDR3 contains 13 residues. The V end was cut by 3 bases, the J end by 7 bases, with 9 bases between. Per germline, CDR1 LNHDA and CDR2 SQIVND (reference sequence). As DNA, the CDR3 is TGTGCCAGTAGTATCCTTCGAGGCGGGGAGCTGTTTTTT. Translation: CASSILRGGELFF.

V usage is TRBV5-1 and J usage is TRBJ2-5; tentative D call: TRBD2 (6 bases). V lost 2 bases, J lost 5 bases, and 13 bases lay in between. Germline V lookup: CDR1 SGHRS, CDR2 YFSETQ. CDR3 length: 14 residues. The CDR3 here is CASSLERAGETQYF. In DNA, the CDR3 is TGCGCCAGCAGCTTAGAAAGGGCGGGGGAGACCCAGTACTTC.

V usage is TRBV19 and J usage is TRBJ1-2; no clear D. V lost 0 bases and J 4 bases, leaving 6 bases between the germline ends. Germline-derived CDR1 and CDR2 are LNHDA and SQIVND (reference sequence). The CDR3 consists of 13 residues. CDR3 nucleotide sequence: TGTGCCAGTAGTATAGAAGGATTCTATGGCTACACCTTC. Translation gives CASSIEGFYGYTF.

This sequence joins TRBV6-5 and TRBJ2-7, with D perhaps TRBD2 (6 bases). Trimming left V 6 bases short and J 6 bases short, with 21 bases between. The CDR3 consists of 15 residues. Germline lookup yields CDR1 MNHEY and CDR2 SVGAGI. CDR3 sequence: CASRTLRRDRGEQYF. CDR3 nucleotides: TGTGCCAGCAGAACTTTGCGGCGGGACCGCGGCGAGCAGTACTTC.

The chain uses TRBV18 and TRBJ1-2; 8 bases are shared with TRBD1. Germline loops: CDR1 KGHSH, CDR2 LQKENI. The CDR3 consists of 14 residues. Trimming took 3 bases from V and 4 from J; bases not matched to a gene: 4. For the CDR3, the DNA is TGTGCCAGCTCACCCCTGGGACAGGCCTATGGCTACACCTTC. Protein sequence: CASSPLGQAYGYTF.